The 20 T cell receptor beta chains below all came from one sample that was sequenced in a study of blood T cell repertoires in COVID-19 (dated by TCRdb to the early 2020s). The library was prepared using the immunoSEQ multiplex PCR assay. TCRdb retrieved this table from immuneACCESS and kept in-frame rearrangements only. Not all clones are present; in checked studies, unresolved V genes account for under half, and no reason is known for the remainder. The table for this sample lists some 100,000 clones; roughly 86% of them were counted only once. Approximately 10% of the sample is taken by the ten largest. Sequenced input: peripheral blood. These receptors were obtained from a man aged 45-65 years with acute or convalescent COVID-19.

In its sample, this clone was seen a few times. V is TRBV3-1 (or the pseudogene TRBV3-2) and J is TRBJ1-1; weak D call: TRBD1 (6 bases). CDR1 LGHDT and CDR2 YNNKEL come from the germline V gene (reference sequence). The CDR3 length is 11 residues. V shed 0 bases and J shed 14 bases, with 10 bases lying between them. CDR3 bases: TGTGCCAGCAGCCAAGACGGGACACTCTTCTTT. As protein: CASSQDGTLFF.

The V and J genes are TRBV3-1 (or the pseudogene TRBV3-2) and TRBJ2-3; 10 nucleotides agree with TRBD2. V dropped 0 bases and J dropped 4; count of bases not matched to a gene: 7. The CDR3 covers 17 residues. Germline V lookup: CDR1 LGHDT, CDR2 YNNKEL (reference sequence). CDR3 loop: CASSQDLPSGSADTQYF. CDR3 bases: TGTGCCAGCAGCCAAGATTTGCCTAGCGGGAGTGCAGATACGCAGTATTTT.

The J gene is TRBJ2-7, the V gene TRBV10-1; 9 positions match TRBD2. This CDR3 has 15 amino acids. Trimming cost V 4 bases and J 3 bases; bases outside gene matches: 7. The V gene's germline CDR1 is WNHNN and CDR2 SYGVQD (reference sequence). CDR3 protein: CASSARVAGVYEQYF. CDR3 coding DNA: TGCGCCAGCAGTGCGCGAGTAGCGGGAGTCTACGAGCAGTACTTC.

J is TRBJ1-4 and V is TRBV30; 7 positions agree with TRBD1. The length of the CDR3 is 19 residues. CDR1 and CDR2 (germline): GTSNPN, SVGIG (reference sequence). The V segment lost 0 bases and the J segment 4 bases; nucleotides outside the gene matches: 17. The CDR3: CAWSVPGTASFEVNEKLFF. CDR3 in DNA: TGTGCCTGGAGTGTACCCGGGACAGCCAGTTTCGAGGTTAATGAAAAACTGTTTTTT.

The V gene is TRBV5-6, the J gene TRBJ2-3; a weak D match, TRBD2 (7 bases). CDR3 length equals 14 residues. CDR1 SGHDT and CDR2 YYEEEE come from the germline V gene. The V gene lost 5 bases and the J gene lost 6 bases, with 16 bases spanning the gap. The CDR3 sequence is CASRLRGARDTQYF. In DNA, the CDR3 is TGTGCCAGCAGACTCCGGGGGGCCAGGGATACGCAGTATTTT. The full variable domain, completed using reference TRBV5-6 and TRBJ2-3, is DAGVTQSPTHLIKTRGQQVTLRCSPKSGHDTVSWYQQALGQGPQFIFQYYEEEERQRGNFPDRFSGHQFPNYSSELNVNALLLGDSALYLCASRLRGARDTQYFGPGTRLTVL.

The table lists this clone with a few counts. The J gene is TRBJ2-7, the V gene TRBV5-4; a possible D gene is TRBD1 (5 bases). The V gene's germline CDR1 is SGHNT and CDR2 YYREEE (reference sequence). Between the trimmed V and J ends, which lost 4 bases and 0 bases, there was a span of 11 bases. The CDR3 is 14 amino acids. The CDR3 sequence: CASSIRTNSYEQYF. In DNA form, the CDR3 reads TGTGCCAGCAGCATCCGGACAAACTCCTACGAGCAGTACTTC.

This sequence joins TRBV15 and TRBJ1-5; TRBD1 might be the D (5 bases). The CDR3 spans 17 residues. Trimming left V 3 bases short and J 7 bases short, with 22 bases between. Germline V gives CDR1 LNHNV, CDR2 YYDKDF (reference sequence). This CDR3 is CATSRSGADGGKQPQHF. The DNA for the CDR3 is TGTGCCACCAGCAGGTCCGGAGCGGACGGGGGAAAGCAGCCCCAGCATTTT. Looking up the rest from reference TRBV15 and TRBJ1-5 gives the full variable domain: DAMVIQNPRYQVTQFGKPVTLSCSQTLNHNVMYWYQQKSSQAPKLLFHYYDKDFNNEADTPDNFQSRRPNTSFCFLDIRSPGLGDTAMYLCATSRSGADGGKQPQHFGDGTRLSIL.

The J gene is TRBJ2-1, the V gene TRBV6-1; D might be TRBD1 (5 bases). This CDR3 has 17 amino acids. V lost 3 bases, J lost 0 bases, and 15 bases lay in between. From germline, CDR1 is MNHNS and CDR2 SASEGT. For the CDR3, the DNA is TGTGCCAGCAGTGAGGGCCAGGGTATGAGCTCCTACAATGAGCAGTTCTTC. This encodes CASSEGQGMSSYNEQFF.

The rearrangement links TRBV29-1 to TRBJ1-1; a weak D match, TRBD1 (6 bases). CDR1 SQVTM and CDR2 ANQGSEA come from the germline V gene. The V end was cut by 3 bases, the J end by 4 bases, with 9 bases between. This CDR3 spans 12 amino acids. The CDR3 DNA sequence: TGCAGCGTTGAGGGAGGGGGCACTGAAGCTTTCTTT. Translation: CSVEGGGTEAFF.

The V and J genes are TRBV6-5 and TRBJ2-2, with TRBD1 matching 7 bases. Per germline, CDR1 MNHEY and CDR2 SVGAGI. The CDR3 runs to 13 residues. V shed 6 bases, J shed 4 bases, and the junction held 2 bases outside the gene matches. CDR3 nucleotide sequence: TGTGCCAGCAGGCACAGGGGCACCGGGGAGCTGTTTTTT. The encoded protein is CASRHRGTGELFF.

J is TRBJ2-1 and V is TRBV6-6; 10 bases align to TRBD2. This CDR3 contains 16 residues. Trimming removed 4 bases from V and 4 bases from J; junction bases left unmatched: 7. CDR1 and CDR2 (germline): MNHNY, SVGAGI (reference sequence). CDR3 amino acids: CASSSTTSGNYNEQFF. CDR3 sequence (DNA): TGTGCCAGCAGTTCCACCACTAGCGGGAATTACAATGAGCAGTTCTTC.

The CDR3 DNA reads as TGTGCCAGCAGCCGACTTAGGACAGGGAAGGATGGCTACACCTTC. Translated, it gives CASSRLRTGKDGYTF. The chain is built from TRBV28 and TRBJ1-2; 8 positions agree with TRBD1. The CDR3 consists of 15 residues. Germline V gene lookup returns CDR1 MDHEN and CDR2 SYDVKM. Germline trimming cut 6 bases from V and 6 bases from J; bases unmatched to any gene: 12.

This rearrangement joins TRBV18 to TRBJ1-1; 7 bases align to TRBD1. In germline, CDR1 is KGHSH, CDR2 LQKENI. J gave up 0 bases and V 2 bases, and 3 bases lay outside the gene matches. CDR3 size: 15 residues. The CDR3 loop reads CASSPSGQLNTEAFF. CDR3 bases: TGTGCCAGCTCACCATCGGGACAGCTGAACACTGAAGCTTTCTTT.

This clone has only one observation. CDR3 DNA sequence: TGTGCCAGCAGCCAAGAGGACAGGGCCGCCTATGGCTACACCTTC. Protein: CASSQEDRAAYGYTF. The chain employs TRBV14 and TRBJ1-2; 8 bases match TRBD1. The CDR3 is 15 amino acids. Germline CDR1 reads SGHDN; CDR2 reads FVKESK. Losses at the gene ends were 0 bases for V and 4 bases for J; bases not matched to a gene: 4.

V gene TRBV18 combines with J gene TRBJ1-2; 7 bases are shared with TRBD1. Germline values: CDR1 KGHSH, CDR2 LQKENI. The J segment lost 6 bases and the V segment lost 6 bases, leaving 7 bases of the junction unmatched. The CDR3 consists of 13 residues. The chain's CDR3 is CASSQRQGDGYTF. In DNA form, the CDR3 reads TGTGCCAGCTCCCAACGACAGGGTGATGGCTACACCTTC.

This chain uses TRBV15 with TRBJ2-7; 10 bases are shared with TRBD2. The CDR3 runs to 16 residues. The V gene's germline CDR1 is LNHNV and CDR2 YYDKDF (reference sequence). After removal of 0 bases from V and 1 base from J, the junction contained 3 bases not matched to a gene. For the CDR3, the DNA is TGTGCCACCAGCAGAGAGAGCGGGGGGGGATCCTACGAGCAGTACTTC. This encodes CATSRESGGGSYEQYF.

The chain uses TRBV10-2 and TRBJ2-7; possible D gene TRBD2, 5 bases. Trimming cost V 2 bases and J 2 bases, with 10 bases left between them. Per germline, CDR1 WSHSY and CDR2 SAAADI. This CDR3 has 14 residues. CDR3 bases: TGCGCCAGCAGTGAGGTGGGGAGAACCTACGAGCAGTACTTC. This gives the protein CASSEVGRTYEQYF.

The count of this clone is one. This specimen includes other DNA sequences encoding the same CDR3. The chain joins TRBV2 to TRBJ1-5, with 10 bases matching TRBD1. Germline V gene sequence: CDR1 SNHLY, CDR2 FYNNEI. With 8 bases clipped from V and 2 bases from J, the junction kept 3 bases outside the gene matches. The CDR3 spans 14 residues. The CDR3 loop reads CASGGTGGNQPQHF. CDR3 DNA: TGTGCCAGCGGTGGGACAGGGGGCAATCAGCCCCAGCATTTT.

J is TRBJ1-1 and V is TRBV5-4; 9 nucleotides match TRBD1. Looked up from germline, CDR1 is SGHNT and CDR2 is YYREEE (reference sequence). V dropped 4 bases and J dropped 1; count of bases not matched to a gene: 8. The CDR3 has 16 residues. CDR3 in amino acids: CASSPTGGAGNTEAFF. The CDR3 coding sequence is TGTGCCAGCAGCCCCACAGGGGGCGCAGGGAACACTGAAGCTTTCTTT.

This sequence joins TRBV5-1 and TRBJ2-1, with 11 bases matching TRBD2. The CDR3 is 15 amino acids. Trimming at V came to 5 bases and at J to 6 bases, leaving 7 bases not matched to a gene. Germline V CDR1 and CDR2: SGHRS, YFSETQ. CDR3 nucleotides: TGCGCCAGCAGATCAGGACTAGCGGGTACCAATGAGCAGTTCTTC. Protein sequence: CASRSGLAGTNEQFF.